This T cell receptor beta chain was observed in a study of response to subunit inactivated influenza vaccine. TCRdb re-analysed the RT-PCR reads in MiXCR, keeping a single row per CDR3 protein. The table shows roughly 570,000 distinct CDR3 sequences, with roughly 13% occurring only once. The germline V gene has CDR1 SGHTA and CDR2 FQGNSA. The CDR3 has 15 amino acids. V was clipped by 0 bases and J by 0 bases, with 7 bases between them. The sample holds a few counts of this clonotype. Antigen: not known. Study outcomes and limitations: The authors suggested that every seasonal influenza vaccination recruits few new T cells.

This receptor was obtained from a man aged 45-65 years who received an inactivated influenza vaccine. Sequencing was performed on PBMCs from blood, taken more than 35 days after vaccination. The J gene is TRBJ2-3, the V gene TRBV7-2; D is undetermined. The CDR3 sequence: CASSLAYISTDTQYF. The CDR3 DNA is TGTGCCAGCAGCTTAGCCTACATAAGCACAGATACGCAGTATTTT.